This is a list of T cell receptor beta chains from one sample in a study of T-cell reconstitution after alpha-beta-depleted transplantation in children. Using its own MiXCR run on the PCR reads, TCRdb lists one record per CDR3 protein. Of some 240,000 distinct CDR3 sequences in the sample, around 11% were seen once. Sequencing used PBMCs from the stem cell graft donor, obtained from the stem cell graft. These receptors were obtained from a human donor who donated a stem cell graft to a child with acute lymphoblastic leukemia. Each CDR3 is given without its conserved first and last residue. Each record gives: J gene, D gene, clone size, V gene, CDR3 protein. D genes are given only for firm matches. Clone size appears in some rows only: once, few, many, or a class for an expanded clone.

>TRBJ2-1|TRBD1|many|TRBV7-2
ASLTGGAIYNEQF
>TRBJ2-1|TRBD2|few|TRBV5-4
ASSLAGGRNYNEQF
>TRBJ1-1|.|many|TRBV7-2
ASSLWVGAEAF
>TRBJ2-7|TRBD2|.|TRBV7-2
ASSLASSGIVQY
>TRBJ2-7|.|many|TRBV29-1
SVRGRGSYEQY
>TRBJ1-6|TRBD1|.|TRBV6-5
ASSFLDGQGINSPLH
>TRBJ2-3|TRBD1|many|TRBV28
ASSLRDRVPSFPY
>TRBJ2-1|TRBD2|many|TRBV6-5
ASSYWPGLANEQF
>TRBJ2-3|TRBD1|many|TRBV5-1
ASSFGTATDTQY
>TRBJ2-2|.|.|TRBV7-9
ASSLESRVTGELF
>TRBJ1-3|.|many|TRBV5-5
ASSLAGGASGNTIY
>TRBJ2-1|TRBD2|many|TRBV9
ASSVMGLAGEAKF
>TRBJ2-5|.|few|TRBV4-3
ASSQDGASGQTQY
>TRBJ2-7|TRBD2|many|TRBV6-5
ASSSLAGASYEQY
>TRBJ2-5|.|many|TRBV7-8
ASSFEGRLGETQY
>TRBJ1-4|TRBD1|many|TRBV28
ASSSPGQGDEKLF
>TRBJ1-1|TRBD1|many|TRBV7-8
ASSYPTGANTEAF
>TRBJ2-1|TRBD2|.|TRBV6-2/TRBV6-3
ASSPLGAGGPNINEQF
>TRBJ1-5|.|.|TRBV4-3
ASSPEPDEPHH
>TRBJ1-1|.|many|TRBV5-1
ASSLKDGIQAF
>TRBJ2-7|.|.|TRBV27
ASSPIGRANEQY
>TRBJ2-5|.|many|TRBV28
ASTISSTQETQY
>TRBJ2-3|.|many|TRBV20-1
SARDLASAGDTQY
>TRBJ2-2|.|.|TRBV28
ASIGTLNTGELF
>TRBJ1-2|.|many|TRBV18
ATSSDSNYGYT
>TRBJ2-2|.|many|TRBV10-3
AISSSSGSTGELF